One T cell receptor beta chain is described in this entry. Using immunoSEQ multiplex PCR, the repertoire was profiled, and TCRdb retains in-frame clones only, with some absent. The top ten hold around 3% of the sample, which has 200,000 or so clones, about four fifths seen once. This CDR3 has 11 amino acids. From germline, CDR1 is ENHRY and CDR2 SYGVKD. V lost 1 base, J lost 11 bases, and 6 bases lay in between. These data are taken from a study of blood T cell repertoires in COVID-19. This TCR was sampled from a woman aged 30 to 39 who had recovered from COVID-19. The gene calls are TRBV10-3 and TRBJ2-1; no definite D call. Material: peripheral blood. In nucleotides, the CDR3 is TGTGCCATCAGTGAGTTGGCCAAGCAGTTCTTC. This gives the protein CAISELAKQFF.